The 25 T cell receptor beta chains listed next were all sequenced from one sample in a study of control samples from healthy donors and cancer patients. Clones were read by immunoSEQ multiplex PCR, and TCRdb kept only the in-frame ones, dropping some. The sample contains 150,000 or so clones, roughly 92% of which appear only once. Sequencing was carried out using blood. The receptor set was obtained from a man between 18 and 35 years old in good health.

The CDR3 DNA is TGTGCCAGCAGTGCGTTCTACGAGCAGTACTTC. Translating gives CASSAFYEQYF. V is TRBV25-1 and J is TRBJ2-7; D remains ambiguous. Germline assignment: CDR1 MGHDK and CDR2 SYGVNS. V lost 4 bases, J lost 3 bases, and 4 bases lay in between. CDR3 length equals 11 residues.

This chain links TRBV12-3 or TRBV12-4 with TRBJ1-4; D ambiguous. This CDR3 contains 13 residues. Trimming took 3 bases from V and 0 from J, leaving 2 bases between them. The DNA of the CDR3 is TGTGCCAGCAGTTTTGCAACTAATGAAAAACTGTTTTTT. Its protein is CASSFATNEKLFF.

The rearrangement joins TRBV30 to TRBJ2-7; 8 bases are a match to TRBD1. CDR1 and CDR2 from the germline V gene are GTSNPN and SVGIG (reference sequence). J was trimmed by 5 bases and V by 4 bases; bases with no gene match: 7. The CDR3 runs 13 residues. CDR3 bases: TGTGCCTGGATCGTGGGCAGGGGGCACGAGCAGTACTTC. This sequence encodes CAWIVGRGHEQYF.

The CDR3 DNA reads TGTGCCAGCAGCCACGGGGGCCCGTTGAATACGCAGTATTTT. It specifies CASSHGGPLNTQYF. This chain joins TRBV3-1 (or the pseudogene TRBV3-2) and TRBJ2-3; D may correspond to TRBD1 or TRBD2 (6 bases each). CDR1 and CDR2 from the germline V gene are LGHDT and YNNKEL (reference sequence). The CDR3 has 14 amino acids. Trimming removed 3 bases from V and 7 bases from J, with 14 bases in between.

The chain links TRBV2 to TRBJ2-3; D gene ambiguous. CDR3 length: 15 residues. Trimming took off 1 base at V and 0 bases at J, with 8 bases between the two ends. Germline CDR1 and CDR2: SNHLY and FYNNEI. The CDR3 bases are TGTGCCAGCAGTGAAGAACCCACCAGCACAGATACGCAGTATTTT. Translated, it gives CASSEEPTSTDTQYF.

The rearrangement links TRBV2 to TRBJ2-2; 10 bases fit TRBD1. The trim removed 7 bases at V and 4 bases at J, leaving 6 bases unmatched. This CDR3 region has 15 residues. The V gene's germline CDR1 is SNHLY and CDR2 FYNNEI. This CDR3 is CASTQGQGSTGELFF. CDR3 coding DNA: TGTGCCAGCACCCAGGGACAGGGGAGCACCGGGGAGCTGTTTTTT.

The chain couples TRBV3-1 (or the pseudogene TRBV3-2) to TRBJ1-1; D might be TRBD1 (6 bases). The V and J ends lost 7 bases and 0 bases respectively, with 15 bases between them. The CDR3 runs 15 residues. The germline CDR1 and CDR2 sequences are LGHDT and YNNKEL (reference sequence). CDR3 amino acids: CASTPSDRLNTEAFF. CDR3 nucleotides: TGTGCCAGCACCCCGTCAGACAGGTTGAACACTGAAGCTTTCTTT.

This chain connects TRBV4-2 to TRBJ1-2, with D perhaps TRBD1 (5 bases). The germline V and J ends were trimmed by 0 bases and 4 bases, with 12 bases remaining between them. Germline lookup yields CDR1 LGHNA and CDR2 YNFKEQ. CDR3 length: 15 amino acids. CDR3 region: CASSQDVGAAYGYTF. In DNA form, the CDR3 reads TGTGCCAGCAGCCAAGATGTAGGGGCGGCCTATGGCTACACCTTC.

J is TRBJ2-4 and V is TRBV2; the D gene is possibly TRBD2 (8 bases). Germline CDR1 SNHLY, CDR2 FYNNEI. The CDR3 length is 14 residues. V was cut by 6 bases and J by 8 bases, with 17 bases left in between. Here the CDR3 DNA reads TGTGCCAGCAGCGGCGGGACAGCGGGGGACATTCAGTACTTC. It codes for CASSGGTAGDIQYF. The full variable domain, rest sourced from reference TRBV2 and TRBJ2-4, is EPEVTQTPSHQVTQMGQEVILRCVPISNHLYFYWYRQILGQKVEFLVSFYNNEISEKSEIFDDQFSVERPDGSNFTLKIRSTKLEDSAMYFCASSGGTAGDIQYFGAGTRLSVL.

The chain links TRBV11-3 to TRBJ2-7; D remains ambiguous. CDR1 SGHNT and CDR2 YENEEA come from the germline V gene. The CDR3 consists of 14 residues. The V gene lost 3 bases and the J gene lost 0 bases, with 9 bases spanning the gap. The DNA of the CDR3 is TGTGCCAGCAGCTTTATAAGCTTCTCCTACGAGCAGTACTTC. Translating gives CASSFISFSYEQYF.

This clone was picked up many times. The chain employs TRBV5-4 and TRBJ1-1; a possible D gene is TRBD1 (5 bases). V dropped 0 bases and J dropped 0 bases, with 9 bases sitting between them. Germline-derived CDR1 and CDR2 are SGHNT and YYREEE (reference sequence). This CDR3 has 15 amino acids. The CDR3 DNA sequence: TGTGCCAGCAGCTTGGGGGGCACAATGAACACTGAAGCTTTCTTT. This codes for CASSLGGTMNTEAFF. The variable domain in full, completed from reference TRBV5-4 and TRBJ1-1, reads ETGVTQSPTHLIKTRGQQVTLRCSSQSGHNTVSWYQQALGQGPQFIFQYYREEENGRGNFPPRFSGLQFPNYSSELNVNALELDDSALYLCASSLGGTMNTEAFFGQGTRLTVV.

The rearrangement links TRBV18 to TRBJ1-2; 9 bases fit TRBD1. CDR1 is KGHSH and CDR2 is LQKENI in the germline V gene. The V gene end was trimmed by 3 bases and the J gene end by 4 bases; junction bases not matched to a gene: 6. This CDR3 region has 15 residues. The CDR3: CASSPGTGNRYGYTF. Written as DNA, the CDR3 is TGTGCCAGCTCACCGGGGACAGGGAATCGCTATGGCTACACCTTC.

The rearrangement uses TRBV5-1 and TRBJ2-3; tentatively, D is TRBD2 (6 bases). This CDR3 has 16 residues. Trimming cost V 3 bases and J 2 bases, with 16 bases left between them. Germline CDR1 and CDR2: SGHRS and YFSETQ. The CDR3 region has the DNA TGCGCCAGCAGCTCACGAACGGGACTCCTCACAGATACGCAGTATTTT. Translating gives CASSSRTGLLTDTQYF.

This rearrangement joins TRBV5-1 to TRBJ2-7; no clear D gene. The CDR3 has 12 amino acids. The ends were cut back, 4 bases at V and 4 bases at J, with 9 bases in the middle. Germline V lookup: CDR1 SGHRS, CDR2 YFSETQ. In DNA, the CDR3 is TGCGCCAGCAGCCCGACTGTATACGAGCAGTACTTC. It encodes CASSPTVYEQYF. Drawing the rest from reference TRBV5-1 and TRBJ2-7, the complete variable domain is KAGVTQTPRYLIKTRGQQVTLSCSPISGHRSVSWYQQTPGQGLQFLFEYFSETQRNKGNFPGRFSGRQFSNSRSEMNVSTLELGDSALYLCASSPTVYEQYFGPGTRLTVT.

The rearrangement links TRBV9 to TRBJ1-3; D gene ambiguous. From germline, CDR1 is SGDLS and CDR2 YYNGEE. The CDR3 consists of 15 residues. V lost 0 bases, J lost 0 bases, and 7 bases lay in between. CDR3 DNA: TGTGCCAGCAGCGTAGGCGGGTACTCTGGAAACACCATATATTTT. This gives the protein CASSVGGYSGNTIYF.

The chain recombines TRBV5-1 with TRBJ2-1; D might be TRBD2 (6 bases). The CDR3 spans 13 residues. V gave up 4 bases and J gave up 11 bases, with 16 bases separating them. From germline, CDR1 is SGHRS and CDR2 YFSETQ. CDR3 loop: CASSISSEGQQFF. The DNA for the CDR3 is TGCGCCAGCAGCATATCTAGCGAGGGTCAGCAGTTCTTC.

The V call is TRBV28, the J call TRBJ1-4, with D possibly TRBD1 on 5 matching bases. This CDR3 has 14 amino acids. Between the trimmed V and J ends, which lost 7 bases and 5 bases, there was a span of 14 bases. Germline values: CDR1 MDHEN, CDR2 SYDVKM. In DNA, the CDR3 is TGTGCCAGCAATACGAGGCAGGGCAATGAAAAACTGTTTTTT. This codes for CASNTRQGNEKLFF.

V is TRBV7-9 and J is TRBJ1-1; TRBD1 aligns across 7 bases. Germline trimming cut 5 bases from V and 0 bases from J; bases unmatched to any gene: 6. The V gene's germline CDR1 is SEHNR and CDR2 FQNEAQ (reference sequence). CDR3 length equals 15 residues. The DNA of the CDR3 is TGTGCCAGCAGCCACCGGGACAGCTTGAACACTGAAGCTTTCTTT. As protein: CASSHRDSLNTEAFF.

V usage is TRBV15 and J usage is TRBJ1-3; D not resolved. Deletions cut 0 bases from V and 3 bases from J, with 9 bases between. CDR3 length equals 15 residues. Germline loops: CDR1 LNHNV, CDR2 YYDKDF (reference sequence). CDR3 nucleotide sequence: TGTGCCACCAGCAGAGATCGTCGGTTTGGAAACACCATATATTTT. Translating gives CATSRDRRFGNTIYF.

V is TRBV19 and J is TRBJ1-5; TRBD1 aligns across 12 bases. Trimming removed 9 bases from V and 4 bases from J; junction bases left unmatched: 10. The CDR3 is 16 residues long. The V gene's germline CDR1 is LNHDA and CDR2 SQIVND (reference sequence). The CDR3 DNA follows: TGTGCCAGCGCACCGGGGACAGGGGGCCGGAATCAGCCCCAGCATTTT. Translating it yields CASAPGTGGRNQPQHF.

The chain carries TRBV7-2 and TRBJ2-5; D may correspond to TRBD1 or TRBD2 (5 bases each). The V end lost 1 base, the J end lost 5 bases, and 14 bases lay between the germline ends. The CDR3 spans 15 residues. Germline V gene lookup returns CDR1 SGHTA and CDR2 FQGNSA. CDR3 DNA sequence: TGTGCCAGCAGCTTAGGAGGGGTCCGATGGGAGACCCAGTACTTC. It codes for CASSLGGVRWETQYF.

V and J are TRBV30 and TRBJ1-3; D not certain. V was shortened by 4 bases and J by 7 bases, with 8 bases between the two germline ends. The CDR3 totals 11 residues. Germline V gene lookup returns CDR1 GTSNPN and CDR2 SVGIG (reference sequence). The CDR3 bases are TGTGCCTGGACACTTCTGAACACCATATATTTT. As protein: CAWTLLNTIYF.

The chain couples TRBV6-2 or TRBV6-3 to TRBJ1-3; a weak D match, TRBD1 (6 bases). Germline values: CDR1 MNHEY, CDR2 SVGEGT. The CDR3 runs 16 residues. The V gene lost 6 bases and the J gene lost 6 bases, with 21 bases spanning the gap. The CDR3 reads CASSTPYGRGLNTIYF. The CDR3 DNA follows: TGTGCCAGCAGCACCCCGTACGGACGGGGGCTAAACACCATATATTTT.

The chain recombines TRBV5-1 with TRBJ2-5, with a weak D call TRBD1 (6 bases). The CDR3 is 18 amino acids. The germline V gene has CDR1 SGHRS and CDR2 YFSETQ. V shed 2 bases and J shed 1 base, with 21 bases lying between them. DNA for the CDR3: TGCGCCAGCAGCTTACAGGGAACTTACCCGACGAGCCAAGAGACCCAGTACTTC. The encoded protein is CASSLQGTYPTSQETQYF.

The chain couples TRBV10-3 to TRBJ1-5; D possibly corresponds to TRBD1 (6 bases). Trimming removed 3 bases from V and 4 bases from J, with 10 bases in between. There are 14 residues in the CDR3. Germline V lookup: CDR1 ENHRY, CDR2 SYGVKD. CDR3 residues: CAISDRGGNQPQHF. CDR3 coding DNA: TGTGCCATCAGTGACAGGGGCGGAAATCAGCCCCAGCATTTT.